This entry describes one T cell receptor (beta chain). This clonotype has a handful of counts. It lacks a known antigen. No much larger clone exists at a distance of one base, and base qualities are not known. Receptor libraries were prepared by 5' RACE. The data were produced on an Illumina HiSeq 2500. A second about 7 to 12 cycle PCR used a sample-barcoded 5' primer and a J-beta primer mix. A unique molecular identifier was introduced onto each TCR beta cDNA molecule by a template-switch 5' adaptor carrying 12 random nucleotides. At least 2.5 million CDR3-containing paired-end reads were obtained from each sample. First-strand cDNA was synthesized from all RNA with the Mint cDNA synthesis kit, primed by a TRBC-specific oligonucleotide. All cDNA was treated with uracil-DNA glycosylase and then went through a first 18-cycle PCR with the universal primers M1SS and BC2_uni_R. The paper's processing steps were these. For normalization, 1 million high-quality reads, each with a distinct molecular identifier, were randomly selected from each sample. Reads with shared molecular identifiers were discarded instead of being binned into consensus sequences. MiTCR, with a Q25 quality threshold and the strictest error-elimination algorithm, was used for CDR3 identification, clonotype clustering and error correction. A nonparametric unseen species model using Euler transformation provided a lower-bound estimate of total TCR beta diversity. TCRdb redid the processing of the public reads, applying fastp at Q25 and MiXCR, and retained in-frame beta chains. Under each unique CDR3 protein, matching rows form one entry showing the most common genes and DNA. V and J calls and clone size were set by TCRdb, not the authors. The sample table holds just under 750,000 distinct CDR3 sequences, of which 22% were seen once. Clones ranked in the top ten supply 22% of the sample.

Donors were 39 systemically healthy Caucasian individuals from Russia aged roughly 6 to 100 years. Each donor gave 9 to 10 milliliters of peripheral blood, collected into EDTA-treated Vacutainer tubes. Ficoll-Paque density-gradient centrifugation was used to isolate PBMCs, with at least 7 million per sample. Trizol reagent was used to extract total RNA from PBMCs, with at least 6 micrograms per sample. The percentages of naive CD45RAhigh/CD27high T cells were determined by flow cytometry on a PBMC aliquot from every donor. The record originates from a study of blood T cells in healthy people across ages (dated by TCRdb to about 2015). About the investigation overall: In model experiments, template switching captured about one uniquely barcoded TCR beta cDNA molecule for every two T cells. The study measured age-related changes in TCR beta repertoire diversity using deep sequencing normalized with unique cDNA molecular identifiers. The donors were divided into four age groups: young (average around 17 years), middle-aged (around 41), aged (about 56) and long-lived (about 84). To avoid experimental bias, donors of different ages were spread randomly across the sequencing lanes. Using the same blood draw, the study looked at two additional independent replicas of 1 million unique cDNA reads for two donors, one aged 18 to 30 and the other aged 80 or older.

Paper-wide results and their limitations: Bulk unsorted PBMC profiling prevented conclusive comparison of naive and antigen-experienced compartments. The percentage of naive T cells measured by flow cytometry correlated strongly with observed TCR beta diversity. Because the CMV infection status of the donors was unknown, age-related changes in expanded clonotypes may potentially have been confounded. As age increased, observed TCR beta diversity per million T cells dropped in a roughly linear way, and a significant reduction was already evident by age around 41. Compared with the aged group, the long-lived group had more naive CD4+ T cells, fewer expanded clones and increased TCR diversity, suggesting age selection. Estimates of total diversity from one million sequenced T cells were regarded as lower bounds and underestimates.

V lost 6 bases and J lost 1 base; the stretch between them is 14 bases long. The CDR3 covers 15 residues, taking in both the cysteine and the phenylalanine. The CDR3 DNA has 45 bases and is translated from base 1. In the germline V gene, CDR1 corresponds to SGHTA and CDR2 to FQGNSA. The receptor was isolated from a man aged 65-85 years in good health. Sequenced sample: blood. The rearranged chain carries TRBV7-2 and TRBJ2-3; TRBD1 is perhaps the D gene, given 5 matching bases. Here is the DNA: TGTGCCAGCAGAAGGACAACGGCGCGCACAGATACGCAGTATTTT. This codes for CASRRTTARTDTQYF.